This T cell receptor (beta chain) came from a study of T cell responses to AZD1222 COVID-19 vaccine. Findings and caveats of the study: CD4 TCRs linked to vaccination spanned spike, dominating at 160-218 and 743-854.

It was second doses at about 4 or about 12 weeks that were pooled. The CDR3 is 16 residues long. The germline CDR1 and CDR2 sequences are SGHRS and YFSETQ. The ends were cut back, 2 bases at V and 2 bases at J, with 14 bases in the middle. With regard to this clone: Its antigen remains unidentified.

Profiled with immunoSEQ multiplex PCR; TCRdb holds only in-frame clones, not every one. Counted here are 110,000 to 150,000 clones, approximately 91% occurring once; the ten biggest clones make up about 1.8%. The V gene is TRBV5-1, the J gene TRBJ2-1, with a weak D call TRBD1 (6 bases). The clonotype was recovered from an adult who received the AZD1222 COVID-19 vaccine. The starting material was peripheral blood, obtained 28 days after the second AZD1222 dose. The CDR3 here is CASSFYRAGTYNEQFF. CDR3 in DNA: TGCGCCAGCAGCTTCTACAGGGCTGGCACCTACAATGAGCAGTTCTTC. Looking up the rest from reference TRBV5-1 and TRBJ2-1 gives the full variable domain: KAGVTQTPRYLIKTRGQQVTLSCSPISGHRSVSWYQQTPGQGLQFLFEYFSETQRNKGNFPGRFSGRQFSNSRSEMNVSTLELGDSALYLCASSFYRAGTYNEQFFGPGTRLTVL.